This TCR beta chain was observed in a study of blood T cell repertoires in COVID-19. Overall study context: From T cells, B-cell-depleted T cells, or PBMCs came the material, which was cDNA or gDNA.

Trimming removed 7 bases at V and 3 bases at J, with 16 bases between. Germline lookup yields CDR1 SGHTA and CDR2 FQGNSA. The length of the CDR3 is 14 residues. Sequencing was performed with immunoSEQ multiplex PCR; in TCRdb, only in-frame clones are kept and a portion is missing. The data show approximately 72,000 clones, 70% to 90% seen once. Sequenced: peripheral blood. The receptor was derived from a woman of 80 years or more with acute or convalescent COVID-19. The chain couples TRBV7-2 to TRBJ2-7; D is perhaps TRBD2 (6 bases). CDR3 region: CASTVQTGVYEQYF. The CDR3, as DNA: TGTGCCAGCACCGTTCAGACGGGGGTCTACGAGCAGTACTTC.